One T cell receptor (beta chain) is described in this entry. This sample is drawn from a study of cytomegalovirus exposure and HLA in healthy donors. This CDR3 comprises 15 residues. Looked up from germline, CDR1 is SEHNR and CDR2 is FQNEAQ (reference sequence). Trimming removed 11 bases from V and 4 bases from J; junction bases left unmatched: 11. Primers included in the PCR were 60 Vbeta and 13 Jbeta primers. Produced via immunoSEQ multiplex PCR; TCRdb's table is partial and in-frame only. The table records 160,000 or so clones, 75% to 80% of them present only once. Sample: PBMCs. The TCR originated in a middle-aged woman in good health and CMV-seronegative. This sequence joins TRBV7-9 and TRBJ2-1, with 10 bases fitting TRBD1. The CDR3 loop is CALIPGQGSYNEQFF. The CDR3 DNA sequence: TGTGCCCTTATCCCGGGACAGGGGTCTTACAATGAGCAGTTCTTC.